This T cell receptor (beta chain) was sequenced during a study of vaccination and CD4 T cells after COVID-19. For the study at large: Stimuli were overlapping spike peptide pools of SARS-CoV-2 and three common cold coronaviruses (HCoV-NL63, HCoV-OC43, HCoV-229E).

Oncomine TCR Beta short-read sequencing was applied to DNA from cultured CD4+ T cells. A single record per CDR3 protein comes from TCRdb applying MiXCR to the PCR reads. The sample carries more than 20,000 distinct CDR3 sequences, approximately 50% recorded once. Treatment defined: approximately nine-day PBMC culture with coronavirus spike peptide pools or control peptides (ViraFEST assay). This clonotype was picked up a small number of times. Its target is not known. V was cut by 1 base and J by 7 bases, with 20 bases left in between. The length of the CDR3 is 15 residues. Germline assignment: CDR1 DFQATT and CDR2 SNEGSKA (reference sequence).

V gene TRBV20-1 combines with J gene TRBJ2-7, with unresolved D. This specimen was CD4+ T cells from blood, cultured in vitro, taken before SARS-CoV-2 vaccination. This TCR came from a human donor who received a COVID-19 vaccine. The CDR3 sequence: CSARGGESNLWEQYF. CDR3 bases: TGCAGTGCTAGAGGGGGTGAATCTAACCTTTGGGAGCAGTACTTC.